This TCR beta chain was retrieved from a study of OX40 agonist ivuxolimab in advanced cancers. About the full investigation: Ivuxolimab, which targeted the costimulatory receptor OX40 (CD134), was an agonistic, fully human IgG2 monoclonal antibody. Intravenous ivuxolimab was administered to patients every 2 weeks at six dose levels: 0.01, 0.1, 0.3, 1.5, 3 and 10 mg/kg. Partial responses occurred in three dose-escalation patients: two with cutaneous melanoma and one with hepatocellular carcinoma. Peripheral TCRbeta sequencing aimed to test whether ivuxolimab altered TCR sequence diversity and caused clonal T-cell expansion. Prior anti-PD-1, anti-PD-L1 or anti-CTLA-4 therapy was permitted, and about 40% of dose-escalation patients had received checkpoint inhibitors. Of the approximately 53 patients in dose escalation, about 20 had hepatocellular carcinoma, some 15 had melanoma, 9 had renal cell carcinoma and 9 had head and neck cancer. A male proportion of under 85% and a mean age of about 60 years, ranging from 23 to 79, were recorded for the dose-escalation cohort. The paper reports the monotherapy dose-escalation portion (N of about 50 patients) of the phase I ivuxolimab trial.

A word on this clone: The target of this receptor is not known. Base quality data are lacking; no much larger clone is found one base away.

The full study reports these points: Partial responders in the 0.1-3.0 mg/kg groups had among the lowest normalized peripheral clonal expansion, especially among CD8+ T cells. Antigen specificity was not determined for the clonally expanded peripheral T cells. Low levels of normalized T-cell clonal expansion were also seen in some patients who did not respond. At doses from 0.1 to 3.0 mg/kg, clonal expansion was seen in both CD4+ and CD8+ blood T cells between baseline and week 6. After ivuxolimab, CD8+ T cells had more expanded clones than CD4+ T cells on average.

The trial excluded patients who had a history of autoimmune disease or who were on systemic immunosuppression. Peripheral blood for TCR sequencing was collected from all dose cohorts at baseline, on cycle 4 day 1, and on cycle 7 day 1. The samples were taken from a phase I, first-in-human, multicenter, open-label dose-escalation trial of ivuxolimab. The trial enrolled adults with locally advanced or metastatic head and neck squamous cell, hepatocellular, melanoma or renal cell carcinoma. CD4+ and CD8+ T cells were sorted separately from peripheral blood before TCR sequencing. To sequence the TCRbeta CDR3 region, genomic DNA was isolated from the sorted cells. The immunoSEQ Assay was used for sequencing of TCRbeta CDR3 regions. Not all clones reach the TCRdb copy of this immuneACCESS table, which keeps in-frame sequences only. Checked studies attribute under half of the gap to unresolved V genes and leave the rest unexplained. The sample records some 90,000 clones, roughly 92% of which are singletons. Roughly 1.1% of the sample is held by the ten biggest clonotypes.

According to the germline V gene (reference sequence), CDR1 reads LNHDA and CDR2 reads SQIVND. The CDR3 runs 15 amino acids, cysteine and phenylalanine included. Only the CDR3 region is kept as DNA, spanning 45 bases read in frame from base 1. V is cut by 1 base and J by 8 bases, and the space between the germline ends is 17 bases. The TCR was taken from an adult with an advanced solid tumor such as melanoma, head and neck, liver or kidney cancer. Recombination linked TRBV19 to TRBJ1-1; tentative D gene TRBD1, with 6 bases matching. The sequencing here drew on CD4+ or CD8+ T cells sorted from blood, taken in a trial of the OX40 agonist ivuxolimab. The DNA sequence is TGTGCCAGTAGTATAGTGGCCATGCGAACAGGGGAAGCTTTCTTT. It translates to CASSIVAMRTGEAFF.